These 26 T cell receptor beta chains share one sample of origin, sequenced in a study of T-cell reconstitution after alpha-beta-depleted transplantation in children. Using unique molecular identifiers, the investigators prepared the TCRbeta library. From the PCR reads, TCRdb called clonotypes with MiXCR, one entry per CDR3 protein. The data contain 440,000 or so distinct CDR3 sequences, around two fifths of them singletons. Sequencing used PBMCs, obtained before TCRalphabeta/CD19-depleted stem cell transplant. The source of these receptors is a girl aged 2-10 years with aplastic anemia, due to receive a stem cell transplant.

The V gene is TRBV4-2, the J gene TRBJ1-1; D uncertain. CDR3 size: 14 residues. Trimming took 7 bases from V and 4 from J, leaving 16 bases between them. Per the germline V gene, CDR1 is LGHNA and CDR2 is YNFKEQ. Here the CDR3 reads CASTTDRLTTEAFF. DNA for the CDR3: TGTGCCAGCACCACAGATCGGTTAACCACTGAAGCTTTCTTT.

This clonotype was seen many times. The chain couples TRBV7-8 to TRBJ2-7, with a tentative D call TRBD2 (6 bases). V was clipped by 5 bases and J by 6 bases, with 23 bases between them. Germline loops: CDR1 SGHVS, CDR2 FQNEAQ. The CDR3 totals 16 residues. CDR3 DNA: TGTGCCAGCAGCGCCCCCCATGAGGCGGGACTGGGCGAGCAGTACTTC. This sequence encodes CASSAPHEAGLGEQYF.

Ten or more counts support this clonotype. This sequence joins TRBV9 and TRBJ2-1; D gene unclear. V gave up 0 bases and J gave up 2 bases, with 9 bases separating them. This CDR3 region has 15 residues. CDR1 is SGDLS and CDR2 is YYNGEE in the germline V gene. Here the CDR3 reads CASSVGGMPYNEQFF. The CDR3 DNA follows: TGTGCCAGCAGCGTAGGCGGTATGCCCTACAATGAGCAGTTCTTC.

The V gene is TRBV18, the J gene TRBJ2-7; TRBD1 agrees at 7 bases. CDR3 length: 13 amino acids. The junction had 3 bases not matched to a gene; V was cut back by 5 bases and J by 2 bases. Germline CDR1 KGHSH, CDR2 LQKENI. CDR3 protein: CASSGTAAYEQYF. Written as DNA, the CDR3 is TGTGCCAGCTCAGGGACAGCCGCCTACGAGCAGTACTTC.

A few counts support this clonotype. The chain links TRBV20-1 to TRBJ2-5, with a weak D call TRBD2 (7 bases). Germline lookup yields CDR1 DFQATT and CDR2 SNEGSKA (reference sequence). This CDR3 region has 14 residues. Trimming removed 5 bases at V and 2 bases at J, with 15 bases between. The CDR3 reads CSAEKGGVQETQYF. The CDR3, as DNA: TGCAGTGCTGAAAAGGGGGGGGTGCAAGAGACCCAGTACTTC.

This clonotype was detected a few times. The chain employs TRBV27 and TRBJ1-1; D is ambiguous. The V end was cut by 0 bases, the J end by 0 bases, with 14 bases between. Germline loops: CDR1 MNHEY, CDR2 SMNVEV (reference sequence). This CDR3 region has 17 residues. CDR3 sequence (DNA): TGTGCCAGCAGTTTATCGTCATTCCCGGATCTGAACACTGAAGCTTTCTTT. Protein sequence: CASSLSSFPDLNTEAFF.

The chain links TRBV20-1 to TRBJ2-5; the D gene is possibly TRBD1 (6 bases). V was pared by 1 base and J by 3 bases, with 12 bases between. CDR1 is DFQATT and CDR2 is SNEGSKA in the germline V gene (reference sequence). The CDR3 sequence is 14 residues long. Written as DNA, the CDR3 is TGCAGTGCTAGAGCGAACAGGGTCAAAGAGACCCAGTACTTC. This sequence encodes CSARANRVKETQYF.

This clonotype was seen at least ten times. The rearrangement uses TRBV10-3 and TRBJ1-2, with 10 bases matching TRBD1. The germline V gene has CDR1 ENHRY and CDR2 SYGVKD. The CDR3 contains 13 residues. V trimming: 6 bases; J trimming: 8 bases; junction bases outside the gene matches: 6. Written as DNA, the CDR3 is TGTGCCATCAGACCGGGACAGGGGATAGGCTACACCTTC. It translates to CAIRPGQGIGYTF.

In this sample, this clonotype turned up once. DNA of the CDR3: TGCAGTGCTTTAACAGGGGTTGGATACGAGCAGTACTTC. This translates into CSALTGVGYEQYF. The chain recombines TRBV20-1 with TRBJ2-7, with 7 bases aligning to TRBD1. Per the germline V gene, CDR1 is DFQATT and CDR2 is SNEGSKA (reference sequence). The CDR3 extends over 13 amino acids. V shed 5 bases and J 4 bases; nucleotides not matched to a gene: 8.

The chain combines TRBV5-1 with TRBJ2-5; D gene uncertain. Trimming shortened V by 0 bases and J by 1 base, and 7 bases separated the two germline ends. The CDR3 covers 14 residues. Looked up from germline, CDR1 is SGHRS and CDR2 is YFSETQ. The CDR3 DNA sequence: TGCGCCAGCAGCTTGGCGCAGTCCCAAGAGACCCAGTACTTC. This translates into CASSLAQSQETQYF. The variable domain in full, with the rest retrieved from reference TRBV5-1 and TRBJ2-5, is KAGVTQTPRYLIKTRGQQVTLSCSPISGHRSVSWYQQTPGQGLQFLFEYFSETQRNKGNFPGRFSGRQFSNSRSEMNVSTLELGDSALYLCASSLAQSQETQYFGPGTRLLVL.

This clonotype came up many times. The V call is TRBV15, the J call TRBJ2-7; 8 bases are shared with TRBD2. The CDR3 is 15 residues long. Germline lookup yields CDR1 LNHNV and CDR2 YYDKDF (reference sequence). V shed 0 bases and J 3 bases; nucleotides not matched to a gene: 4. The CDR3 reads CATSRDRGTSYEQYF. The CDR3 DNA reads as TGTGCCACCAGCAGAGATCGGGGGACTAGCTACGAGCAGTACTTC.

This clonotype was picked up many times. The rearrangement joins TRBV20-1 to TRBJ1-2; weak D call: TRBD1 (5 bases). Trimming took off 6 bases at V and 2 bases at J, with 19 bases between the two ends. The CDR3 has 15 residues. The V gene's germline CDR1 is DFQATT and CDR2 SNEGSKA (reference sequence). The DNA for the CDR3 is TGCAGTGCCGTCGTCTCGGACAAGTGGAACTATGGCTACACCTTC. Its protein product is CSAVVSDKWNYGYTF.

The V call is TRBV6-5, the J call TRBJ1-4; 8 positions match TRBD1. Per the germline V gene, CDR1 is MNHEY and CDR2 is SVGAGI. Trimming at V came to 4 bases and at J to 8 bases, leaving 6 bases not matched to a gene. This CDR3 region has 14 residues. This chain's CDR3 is CASSLDRVGEKLFF. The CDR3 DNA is TGTGCCAGCAGTTTGGACAGGGTGGGGGAAAAACTGTTTTTT.

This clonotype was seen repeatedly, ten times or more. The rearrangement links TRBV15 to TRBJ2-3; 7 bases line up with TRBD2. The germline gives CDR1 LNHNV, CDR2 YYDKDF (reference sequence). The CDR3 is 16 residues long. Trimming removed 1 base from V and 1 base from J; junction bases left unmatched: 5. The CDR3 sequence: CATSRGGRAGTDTQYF. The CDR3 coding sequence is TGTGCCACCAGCAGAGGGGGGAGGGCTGGCACAGATACGCAGTATTTT.

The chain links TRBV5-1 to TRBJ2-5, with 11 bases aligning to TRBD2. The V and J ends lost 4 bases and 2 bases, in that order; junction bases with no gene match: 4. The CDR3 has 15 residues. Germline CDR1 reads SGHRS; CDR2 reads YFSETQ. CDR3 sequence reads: CASSPTSGIQETQYF. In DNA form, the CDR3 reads TGCGCCAGCAGCCCGACTAGCGGGATTCAAGAGACCCAGTACTTC.

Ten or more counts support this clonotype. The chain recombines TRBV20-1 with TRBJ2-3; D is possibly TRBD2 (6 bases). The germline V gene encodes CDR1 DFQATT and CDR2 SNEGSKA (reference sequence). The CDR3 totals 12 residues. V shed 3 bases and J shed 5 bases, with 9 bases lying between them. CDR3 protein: CSASGSEDTQYF. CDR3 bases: TGCAGTGCTAGCGGGAGTGAAGATACGCAGTATTTT.

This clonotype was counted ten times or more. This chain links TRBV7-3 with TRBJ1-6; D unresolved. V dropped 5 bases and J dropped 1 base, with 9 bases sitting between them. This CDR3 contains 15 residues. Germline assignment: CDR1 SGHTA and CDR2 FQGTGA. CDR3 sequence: CASSLDKSYNSPLHF. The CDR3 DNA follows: TGTGCCAGCAGCCTCGACAAATCCTATAATTCACCCCTCCACTTT.

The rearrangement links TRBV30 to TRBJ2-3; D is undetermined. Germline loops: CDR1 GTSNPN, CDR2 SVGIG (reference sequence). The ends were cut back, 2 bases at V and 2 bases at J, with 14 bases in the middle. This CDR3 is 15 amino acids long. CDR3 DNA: TGTGCCTGGAGTCCGGTAGCCCTCCACACAGATACGCAGTATTTT. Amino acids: CAWSPVALHTDTQYF.

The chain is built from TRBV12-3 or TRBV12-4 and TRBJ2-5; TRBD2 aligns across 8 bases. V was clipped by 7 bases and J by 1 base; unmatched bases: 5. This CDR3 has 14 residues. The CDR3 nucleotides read TGTGCCAGCAAAAGCGGGGGAAGCCAAGAGACCCAGTACTTC. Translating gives CASKSGGSQETQYF.

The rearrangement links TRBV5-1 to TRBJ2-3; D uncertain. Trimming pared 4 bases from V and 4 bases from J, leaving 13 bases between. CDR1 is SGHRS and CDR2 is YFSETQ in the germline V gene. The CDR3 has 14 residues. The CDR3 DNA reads TGCGCCAGCAGCGGCGACCCGACCCCAGATACGCAGTATTTT. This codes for CASSGDPTPDTQYF.

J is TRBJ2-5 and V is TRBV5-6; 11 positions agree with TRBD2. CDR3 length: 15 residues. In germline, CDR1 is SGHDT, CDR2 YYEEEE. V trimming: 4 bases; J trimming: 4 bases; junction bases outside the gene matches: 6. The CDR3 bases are TGTGCCAGCAGCGTTAGCGGGGGGGGCCGAGAGACCCAGTACTTC. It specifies CASSVSGGGRETQYF.

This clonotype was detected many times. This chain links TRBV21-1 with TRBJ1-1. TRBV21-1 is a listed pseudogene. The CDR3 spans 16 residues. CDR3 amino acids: CASSKACREENTEAFF. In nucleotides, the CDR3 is TGTGCCAGCAGCAAAGCATGTCGAGAGGAAAATACTGAAGCTTTCTTT.

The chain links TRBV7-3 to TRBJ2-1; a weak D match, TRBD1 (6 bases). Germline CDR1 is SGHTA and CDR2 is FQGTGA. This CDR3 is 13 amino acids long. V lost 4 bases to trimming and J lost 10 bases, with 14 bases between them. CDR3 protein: CASSSMTGSEQFF. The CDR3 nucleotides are TGTGCCAGCAGCTCCATGACAGGATCGGAGCAGTTCTTC. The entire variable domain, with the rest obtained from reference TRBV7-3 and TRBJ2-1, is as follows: GAGVSQTPSNKVTEKGKYVELRCDPISGHTALYWYRQSLGQGPEFLIYFQGTGAADDSGLPNDRFFAVRPEGSVSTLKIQRTERGDSAVYLCASSSMTGSEQFFGPGTRLTVL.

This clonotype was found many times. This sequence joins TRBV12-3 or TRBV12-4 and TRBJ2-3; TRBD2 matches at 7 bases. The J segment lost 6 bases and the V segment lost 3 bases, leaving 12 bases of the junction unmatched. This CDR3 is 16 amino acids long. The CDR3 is CASSLGGSVGADTQYF. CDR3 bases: TGTGCCAGCAGTTTGGGCGGGAGTGTTGGTGCGGATACGCAGTATTTT.

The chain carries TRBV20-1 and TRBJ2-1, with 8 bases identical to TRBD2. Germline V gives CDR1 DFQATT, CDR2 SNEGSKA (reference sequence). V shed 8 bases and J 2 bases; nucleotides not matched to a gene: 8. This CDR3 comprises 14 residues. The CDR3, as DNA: TGCAGTCCTCGGGAGGGCACCACCTACAATGAGCAGTTCTTC. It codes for CSPREGTTYNEQFF.

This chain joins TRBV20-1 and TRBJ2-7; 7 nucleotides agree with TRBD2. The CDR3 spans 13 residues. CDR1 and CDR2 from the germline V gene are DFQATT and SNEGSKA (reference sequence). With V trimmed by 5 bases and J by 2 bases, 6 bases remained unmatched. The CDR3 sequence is CSAWGLSPYEQYF. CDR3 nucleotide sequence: TGCAGTGCTTGGGGACTAAGTCCCTACGAGCAGTACTTC.